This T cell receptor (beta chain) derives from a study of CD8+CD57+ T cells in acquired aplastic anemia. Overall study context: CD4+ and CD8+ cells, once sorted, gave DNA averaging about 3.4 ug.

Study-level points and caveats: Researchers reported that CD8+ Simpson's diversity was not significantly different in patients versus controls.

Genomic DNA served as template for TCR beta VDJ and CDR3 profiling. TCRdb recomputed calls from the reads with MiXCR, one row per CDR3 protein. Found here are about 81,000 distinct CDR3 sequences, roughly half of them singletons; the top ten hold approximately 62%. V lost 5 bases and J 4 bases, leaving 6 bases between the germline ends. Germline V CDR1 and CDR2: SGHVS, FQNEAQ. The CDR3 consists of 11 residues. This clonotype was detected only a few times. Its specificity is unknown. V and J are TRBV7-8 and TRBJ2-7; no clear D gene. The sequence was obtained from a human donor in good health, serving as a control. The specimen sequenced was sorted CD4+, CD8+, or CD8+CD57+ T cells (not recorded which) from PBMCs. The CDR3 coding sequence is TGTGCCAGCAGCCCCCGATACGAGCAGTACTTC. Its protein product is CASSPRYEQYF.